Given below is one T cell receptor (beta chain) in context. TCRdb re-derived calls from the RT-PCR reads in MiXCR, one entry per CDR3 protein. This sample has about 960 distinct CDR3 sequences; approximately 80% occur once, and the top ten carry under 30%. This record comes from a study of yellow fever vaccine responses in identical twins. The CDR3 runs to 14 residues. Trimming took off 5 bases at V and 2 bases at J, with 13 bases between the two ends. Germline V gives CDR1 MGHRA, CDR2 YSYEKL. The specimen was T cells from blood (PBMCs), unsorted or a sorted subset (not recorded which), collected before or after yellow fever vaccination (not recorded which). This chain connects TRBV4-1 to TRBJ2-7; no clear D. This sequence was found in a female donor who received the yellow fever vaccine. The CDR3 nucleotides are TGCGCCAGCAGCTCCTCGGTCAGACCCTACGAGCAGTACTTC. Translating it yields CASSSSVRPYEQYF.